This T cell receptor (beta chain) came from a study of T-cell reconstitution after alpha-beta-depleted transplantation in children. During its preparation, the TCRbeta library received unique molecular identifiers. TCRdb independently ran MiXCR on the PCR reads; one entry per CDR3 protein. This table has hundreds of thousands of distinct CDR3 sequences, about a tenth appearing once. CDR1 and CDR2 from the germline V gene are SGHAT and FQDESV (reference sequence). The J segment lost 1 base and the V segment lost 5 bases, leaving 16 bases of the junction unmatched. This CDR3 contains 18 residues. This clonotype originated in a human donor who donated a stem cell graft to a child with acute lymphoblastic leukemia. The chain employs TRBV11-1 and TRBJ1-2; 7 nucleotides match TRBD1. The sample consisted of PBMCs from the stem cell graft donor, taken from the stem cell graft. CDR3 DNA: TGTGCCAGCAGCCCCCCTCGGGACAGAACGAAAGTTAACTATGGCTACACCTTC. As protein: CASSPPRDRTKVNYGYTF.